This is a list of T cell receptor beta chains from one sample in a study of T cell repertoires in cytomegalovirus infection. Their antigens are not known. TCRdb re-derived calls from the reads in MiXCR, one entry per CDR3 protein. The sample contains around 500,000 distinct CDR3 sequences, 40% to 50% of which appear only once. The sample here was cultured PBMCs, taken from culture after CMV antigen stimulation. The receptors come from a human donor in good health (CMV status not recorded). Some clones in this sample may be carry-over from other donors' samples. Each CDR3 is given with its conserved first and last residue. Fields, in order: V gene, clone size, D gene, CDR3 length, J gene, CDR3 protein, CDR3 DNA. A D gene is named only where the DNA matches it firmly. The listing skips clone size in some rows; elsewhere it reads once, few, many or a size class.

TRBV11-2	few	-	15	TRBJ2-3	CASTLGGLGTDTQYF	TGTGCCAGCACCCTGGGGGGCCTTGGCACAGATACGCAGTATTTT
TRBV6-5	-	-	15	TRBJ2-7	CASSYGPFDSYEQYF	TGTGCCAGCAGTTACGGTCCGTTTGACTCCTACGAGCAGTACTTC
TRBV28	-	-	16	TRBJ1-6	CASSLNPRGVNSPLHF	TGTGCCAGCAGTTTAAACCCGAGGGGGGTTAATTCACCCCTCCACTTT
TRBV7-2	many	-	13	TRBJ2-5	CASSLAREETQYF	TGTGCCAGCAGCTTAGCCAGGGAAGAGACCCAGTACTTC
TRBV6-5	-	-	13	TRBJ2-1	CASREQGLVEQFF	TGTGCCAGCAGGGAACAGGGTCTGGTTGAGCAGTTCTTC
TRBV7-2	-	TRBD1	16	TRBJ1-3	CASSLGRGGSGNTIYF	TGTGCCAGCAGCTTAGGCAGGGGGGGCTCTGGAAACACCATATATTTT
TRBV18	once	-	14	TRBJ2-1	CASSQVVGPNEQFF	TGTGCCAGCTCACAAGTGGTCGGCCCCAATGAGCAGTTCTTC
TRBV12-3/TRBV12-4	-	-	14	TRBJ1-1	CASSSSGLATEAFF	TGTGCCAGCAGTTCGTCAGGACTCGCCACTGAAGCTTTCTTT
TRBV7-2	many	-	17	TRBJ2-5	CASSPLGWRGREETQYF	TGTGCCAGCAGCCCGCTGGGGTGGCGGGGGCGCGAAGAGACCCAGTACTTC
TRBV12-3/TRBV12-4	-	-	14	TRBJ1-4	CASSLRLSNEKLFF	TGTGCCAGCAGCCTCAGACTGTCGAATGAAAAACTGTTTTTT
TRBV7-2	-	-	13	TRBJ2-4	CASSFLAKNIQYF	TGTGCCAGCAGCTTTCTAGCCAAAAACATTCAGTACTTC
TRBV18	-	-	11	TRBJ2-1	CASSPGPEQFF	TGTGCCAGCTCACCGGGTCCTGAGCAGTTCTTC
TRBV7-2	-	TRBD2	14	TRBJ2-1	CASMRGGRGNEQFF	TGTGCCAGCATGCGGGGAGGGCGGGGGAATGAGCAGTTCTTC
TRBV25-1	few	-	15	TRBJ2-7	CASSESLGRVDEQYF	TGTGCCAGCAGTGAATCATTGGGGCGTGTAGACGAGCAGTACTTC
TRBV14	-	TRBD2	17	TRBJ2-1	CASSQDWWRGSYNEQFF	TGTGCCAGCAGCCAGGACTGGTGGCGGGGGTCCTACAATGAGCAGTTCTTC
TRBV28	-	-	17	TRBJ2-1	CASGFQWLASNRNEQFF	TGTGCCAGCGGGTTTCAATGGCTGGCCTCGAACCGCAATGAGCAGTTCTTC
TRBV7-9	few	-	14	TRBJ2-5	CASSLTEGGETQYF	TGTGCCAGCAGCCTCACAGAGGGTGGGGAGACCCAGTACTTC
TRBV11-1	few	-	13	TRBJ2-5	CASSFPGVETQYF	TGTGCCAGCAGCTTCCCGGGGGTGGAGACCCAGTACTTC
TRBV6-2/TRBV6-3	few	-	13	TRBJ2-7	CASSYQENYEQYF	TGTGCCAGCAGCTACCAGGAAAACTACGAGCAGTACTTC
TRBV12-3/TRBV12-4	few	-	15	TRBJ2-7	CASSLEVGVGYEQYF	TGTGCCAGCAGTTTAGAGGTCGGGGTTGGATACGAGCAGTACTTC
TRBV7-6	-	TRBD2	17	TRBJ2-7	CASSEHPDSAGAYEQYF	TGTGCCAGCAGCGAACACCCAGATTCGGCGGGGGCCTACGAGCAGTACTTC
TRBV7-8	-	-	14	TRBJ1-5	CASSLEDSNQPQHF	TGTGCCAGCAGCTTAGAGGACAGCAATCAGCCCCAGCATTTT
TRBV24-1	-	-	14	TRBJ2-1	CATSDLRSSDEQFF	TGTGCCACCAGTGATTTGCGGTCCTCCGATGAGCAGTTCTTC
TRBV4-1	-	-	13	TRBJ2-7	CASSQDRGAEQYF	TGCGCCAGCAGCCAAGATAGGGGGGCCGAGCAGTACTTC
TRBV12-3/TRBV12-4	few	-	15	TRBJ1-1	CASSSHRQPNTEAFF	TGTGCCAGCAGTTCCCATAGACAGCCGAACACTGAAGCTTTCTTT
TRBV5-4	-	TRBD1	15	TRBJ2-1	CASRKDRVGGYEQFF	TGTGCCAGCAGGAAGGACAGGGTGGGGGGATATGAGCAGTTCTTC
TRBV18	few	-	16	TRBJ2-7	CASSGKTTHLQGEQYF	TGTGCCAGCTCCGGGAAGACTACCCACCTTCAGGGAGAGCAGTACTTC
TRBV6-5	once	-	14	TRBJ2-5	CASSYTGLQETQYF	TGTGCCAGCAGTTATACGGGACTGCAAGAGACCCAGTACTTC
TRBV2	-	TRBD1	15	TRBJ2-7	CASSERTGEPYEQYF	TGTGCCAGCAGTGAAAGGACAGGGGAACCCTACGAGCAGTACTTC
TRBV7-6	-	-	17	TRBJ2-3	CASSLESIAGWADTQYF	TGTGCCAGCAGCTTAGAATCTATCGCGGGATGGGCAGATACGCAGTATTTT
TRBV12-3/TRBV12-4	-	-	12	TRBJ1-1	CASSRIQGGAFF	TGTGCCAGCAGCCGGATACAGGGAGGAGCTTTCTTT
TRBV4-3	-	TRBD2	18	TRBJ2-1	CASSQRRGTSGNYNEQFF	TGCGCCAGCAGCCAGAGAAGGGGGACTAGCGGGAATTACAATGAGCAGTTCTTC
TRBV28	-	-	15	TRBJ1-5	CASSRRGVTAQPQHF	TGTGCCAGCAGTCGCCGGGGGGTAACGGCGCAGCCCCAGCATTTT